This T cell receptor beta chain was captured in a study of OX40 agonist ivuxolimab in advanced cancers. Study summary: Treatment of patients was with ivuxolimab, an agonistic anti-OX40 (CD134) antibody. Study conclusions and caveats: CD4+ and CD8+ T cells in blood underwent clonal expansion by week 6 at 0.1 to 3.0 mg/kg. Low normalized clonal expansion also occurred in some nonresponding patients. The study found that CD8+ T cells averaged more expanded clones than CD4+.

Measured with immunoSEQ multiplex PCR; TCRdb has only the in-frame clones, and not every one. Of some 48,000 clones listed, 80% to 85% were seen once; the top ten hold about 7.3%. Notes on this clone: Its antigen is unidentified.

Germline-derived CDR1 and CDR2 are SNHLY and FYNNEI. Trimming cost V 4 bases and J 4 bases, with 10 bases left between them. The CDR3 is 14 residues long. The sequenced sample was CD4+ or CD8+ T cells sorted from blood, obtained in a trial of the OX40 agonist ivuxolimab. The genes are TRBV2 and TRBJ1-4, with D possibly matching TRBD1 (6 bases). The TCR originated in an adult with an advanced solid tumor such as melanoma, head and neck, liver or kidney cancer. The DNA of the CDR3 is TGTGCCAGCAGTGCAGGGGTTGGTAATGAAAAACTGTTTTTT. This gives the protein CASSAGVGNEKLFF.